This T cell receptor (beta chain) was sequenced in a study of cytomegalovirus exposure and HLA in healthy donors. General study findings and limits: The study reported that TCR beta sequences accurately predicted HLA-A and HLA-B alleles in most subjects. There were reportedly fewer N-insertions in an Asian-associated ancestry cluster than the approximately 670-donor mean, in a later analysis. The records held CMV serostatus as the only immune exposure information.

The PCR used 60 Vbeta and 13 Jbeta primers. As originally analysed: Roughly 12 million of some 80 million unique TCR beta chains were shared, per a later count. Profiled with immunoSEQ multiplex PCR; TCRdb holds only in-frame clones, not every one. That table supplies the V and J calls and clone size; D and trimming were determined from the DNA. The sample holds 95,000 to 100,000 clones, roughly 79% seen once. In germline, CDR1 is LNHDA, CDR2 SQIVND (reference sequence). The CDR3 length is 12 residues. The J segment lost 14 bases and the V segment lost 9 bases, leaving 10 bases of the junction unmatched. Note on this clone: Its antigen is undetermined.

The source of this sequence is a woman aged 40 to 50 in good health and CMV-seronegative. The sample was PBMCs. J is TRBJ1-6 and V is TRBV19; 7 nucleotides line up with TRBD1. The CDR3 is CASQDRLGTLHF. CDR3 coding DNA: TGTGCCAGCCAGGACAGGCTTGGAACCCTCCACTTT.